The 4 T cell receptor beta chains below were found in one sample sequenced in a study of blood T cell repertoires in COVID-19. The repertoire was sequenced with immunoSEQ multiplex PCR; TCRdb's copy has only in-frame clones and lacks some. The table has over 70,000 clones, roughly 84% seen once. The sequenced material came from peripheral blood. Receptors originate from a man aged 55 to 70 with COVID-19, enrolled during active disease.

V gene TRBV28 combines with J gene TRBJ1-4; the D gene is possibly TRBD1 (6 bases). Per the germline V gene, CDR1 is MDHEN and CDR2 is SYDVKM. The CDR3 spans 12 residues. The V end was cut by 2 bases, the J end by 14 bases, with 12 bases between. The chain's CDR3 is CASSLRTGWLFF. CDR3 nucleotide sequence: TGTGCCAGCAGTTTAAGAACAGGGTGGCTGTTTTTT.

V is TRBV7-9 and J is TRBJ1-1; D gene ambiguous. The germline V and J ends were trimmed by 7 bases and 4 bases, with 22 bases remaining between them. This CDR3 has 16 amino acids. Looked up from germline, CDR1 is SEHNR and CDR2 is FQNEAQ (reference sequence). DNA for the CDR3: TGTGCCAGCACCCTAGGCTTGTCGGAGACGGGCACTGAAGCTTTCTTT. Translation: CASTLGLSETGTEAFF.

A single count supports this clone. The gene calls are TRBV11-3 and TRBJ2-1; the D gene is possibly TRBD1 (5 bases). The CDR3 is 15 residues long. From germline, CDR1 is SGHNT and CDR2 YENEEA. V was trimmed by 5 bases and J by 6 bases, leaving 17 bases between them. CDR3 sequence reads: CASSRVGALSNEQFF. The CDR3 nucleotides read TGTGCCAGCAGCAGGGTTGGGGCCCTCTCCAATGAGCAGTTCTTC.

The J gene is TRBJ2-7, the V gene TRBV11-2, with D uncertain. The CDR3 covers 14 residues. Trimming removed 1 base from V and 2 bases from J, with 9 bases in between. The germline CDR1 and CDR2 sequences are SGHAT and FQNNGV. The CDR3 sequence is CASSLGAVTYEQYF. The CDR3 region has the DNA TGTGCCAGCAGCTTAGGCGCCGTTACCTACGAGCAGTACTTC.